One and the same sample provided the 14 T cell receptor beta chains below, sequenced in a study of blood T cell repertoires in COVID-19 (dated by TCRdb to the early 2020s). Receptor libraries were prepared by the immunoSEQ multiplex PCR assay. Held by TCRdb, this immuneACCESS table contains in-frame sequences only and omits some clones. Under half of the omission traces to an unresolved V gene where checked; the cause of the rest is unknown. The sample table records 98,000 or so clones; around 86% of these occur just once. The leading ten clones occupy around 5.2% of the sample. Sequenced sample: peripheral blood. The origin of the receptors is a man aged 60 to 75 with COVID-19, enrolled during active disease.

V is TRBV19 and J is TRBJ1-5; perhaps TRBD1 as D (6 bases). V lost 5 bases, J lost 0 bases, and 20 bases lay in between. CDR3 size: 18 residues. Germline assignment: CDR1 LNHDA and CDR2 SQIVND (reference sequence). The CDR3 sequence: CASSLRGHRVDSNQPQHF. Here the CDR3 DNA reads TGTGCCAGTAGTCTGAGGGGTCACAGGGTGGATAGCAATCAGCCCCAGCATTTT. Drawing the rest from reference TRBV19 and TRBJ1-5, the complete variable domain is DGGITQSPKYLFRKEGQNVTLSCEQNLNHDAMYWYRQDPGQGLRLIYYSQIVNDFQKGDIAEGYSVSREKKESFPLTVTSAQKNPTAFYLCASSLRGHRVDSNQPQHFGDGTRLSIL.

The V call is TRBV27, the J call TRBJ2-1, with 8 bases fitting TRBD1. Trimming removed 6 bases from V and 10 bases from J; junction bases left unmatched: 11. This CDR3 has 14 residues. In germline, CDR1 is MNHEY, CDR2 SMNVEV (reference sequence). The DNA of the CDR3 is TGTGCCAGCAGCCGAGGTACAGGGGGTAGCGAGCAGTTCTTC. Amino acid sequence: CASSRGTGGSEQFF.

This clone was seen only once. The chain recombines TRBV29-1 with TRBJ2-5, with 10 bases aligning to TRBD2. Germline lookup yields CDR1 SQVTM and CDR2 ANQGSEA. V gave up 4 bases and J gave up 4 bases; unmatched junction bases: 15. The CDR3 consists of 17 residues. CDR3 nucleotide sequence: TGCAGCGTTGGGGGAGGTGGGCTAGCGGGAGTTCGAGAGACCCAGTACTTC. It codes for CSVGGGGLAGVRETQYF.

The chain uses TRBV27 and TRBJ2-3, with 8 bases fitting TRBD2. The V segment lost 2 bases and the J segment 2 bases; nucleotides outside the gene matches: 12. CDR3 length: 18 amino acids. The germline CDR1 and CDR2 sequences are MNHEY and SMNVEV (reference sequence). CDR3 coding DNA: TGTGCCAGCAGTTTAAGAGGGCAGGGACTAGTCCACACAGATACGCAGTATTTT. Residues: CASSLRGQGLVHTDTQYF.

The V gene is TRBV3-1 (or the pseudogene TRBV3-2), the J gene TRBJ2-7; D call uncertain. Per germline, CDR1 LGHDT and CDR2 YNNKEL (reference sequence). Deletions cut 1 base from V and 4 bases from J, with 5 bases between. The CDR3 is made up of 12 amino acids. CDR3 DNA: TGTGCCAGCAGCCAAGGTCTTTACGAGCAGTACTTC. This encodes CASSQGLYEQYF.

The chain employs TRBV4-2 and TRBJ2-5, with D unclear. The germline gives CDR1 LGHNA, CDR2 YNFKEQ. The CDR3 is 12 amino acids. Trimming took off 0 bases at V and 5 bases at J, with 4 bases between the two ends. CDR3 sequence reads: CASSQDQETQYF. The DNA for the CDR3 is TGTGCCAGCAGCCAAGATCAGGAGACCCAGTACTTC.

V is TRBV23-1 and J is TRBJ2-2; D may be TRBD2 (5 bases). TRBV23-1 is assigned to the ORF class and has an uncertain function. The CDR3 totals 11 residues. Trimming removed 11 bases from V and 4 bases from J, with 8 bases in between. The CDR3 protein is CARRVTGELFF. CDR3 bases: TGCGCCCGGCGGGTCACCGGGGAGCTGTTTTTT.

The J gene is TRBJ2-7, the V gene TRBV28, with 7 bases aligning to TRBD2. The CDR3 is 12 amino acids. V was clipped by 8 bases and J by 3 bases; unmatched bases: 4. Per the germline V gene, CDR1 is MDHEN and CDR2 is SYDVKM. The CDR3 region is CASYKRGYEQYF. Written as DNA, the CDR3 is TGTGCCAGCTATAAGCGGGGCTACGAGCAGTACTTC.

This sequence joins TRBV7-8 and TRBJ2-1; TRBD2 might be the D (6 bases). The CDR3 extends over 12 amino acids. Germline-derived CDR1 and CDR2 are SGHVS and FQNEAQ. Trimming took 5 bases from V and 7 from J, leaving 9 bases between them. The CDR3 DNA sequence: TGTGCCAGCAGCCAGAGCGGGAATGAGCAGTTCTTC. Translation: CASSQSGNEQFF.

The V call is TRBV19, the J call TRBJ1-1; no definite D call. There are 14 residues in the CDR3. The germline CDR1 and CDR2 sequences are LNHDA and SQIVND (reference sequence). V lost 3 bases, J lost 5 bases, and 13 bases lay in between. The CDR3 region is CASSIFLRGTEAFF. The CDR3 DNA follows: TGTGCCAGTAGTATCTTCCTCCGGGGAACTGAAGCTTTCTTT.

The chain has TRBV2 and TRBJ2-7; D possibly corresponds to TRBD1 (5 bases). Trimming stripped 7 bases from V and 7 bases from J, with 23 bases between. Per the germline V gene, CDR1 is SNHLY and CDR2 is FYNNEI. The CDR3 is 15 amino acids. The CDR3 DNA is TGTGCCAGCACGGAGAGCGACAGCCGCGACGGGGAGCAGTACTTC. Its protein product is CASTESDSRDGEQYF.

The V call is TRBV7-9, the J call TRBJ1-1; a weak D match, TRBD1 (5 bases). Trimming removed 2 bases from V and 8 bases from J, with 12 bases in between. Germline V lookup: CDR1 SEHNR, CDR2 FQNEAQ (reference sequence). This CDR3 has 13 residues. CDR3: CASSLQGEREAFF. The CDR3 DNA sequence: TGTGCCAGCAGCTTACAAGGGGAACGGGAAGCTTTCTTT.

This chain uses TRBV7-2 with TRBJ1-3; D may be TRBD1 (5 bases). The germline V gene has CDR1 SGHTA and CDR2 FQGNSA. The CDR3 runs 14 residues. V gave up 0 bases and J gave up 3 bases, with 6 bases separating them. CDR3 in amino acids: CASSLAGDGNTIYF. The CDR3 coding sequence is TGTGCCAGCAGCTTAGCAGGGGATGGAAACACCATATATTTT.

V is TRBV24-1 and J is TRBJ2-7; no clear D. Germline CDR1 KGHDR, CDR2 SFDVKD. The V and J ends lost 3 bases and 1 base respectively, with 6 bases between them. The CDR3 is 13 residues long. The CDR3 nucleotides are TGTGCCACCAGTGATGTCAGTTCCTACGAGCAGTACTTC. As protein: CATSDVSSYEQYF.